One TCR beta chain is described in this entry. The data are from a study of blood T cell repertoires in COVID-19. Study-level information: The origin of the acute and convalescent COVID-19 samples was the United States, Italy and Spain.

Trimming pared 5 bases from V and 0 bases from J, leaving 8 bases between. The germline V gene has CDR1 LGHDT and CDR2 YNNKEL (reference sequence). CDR3 length: 13 amino acids. The table came from immunoSEQ multiplex PCR; TCRdb's copy has only in-frame clones and leaves some out. The sample includes around 230,000 clones, more than 65% of them seen just once. The clonotype originates from a man aged 40-55 years who had recovered from COVID-19. The chain recombines TRBV3-1 (or the pseudogene TRBV3-2) with TRBJ2-7; D possibly corresponds to TRBD2 (5 bases). The sample consisted of peripheral blood. The CDR3 DNA is TGTGCCAGCAGCAACCGGGACTCCTACGAGCAGTACTTC. Its translation: CASSNRDSYEQYF.